Listed below are T cell receptor beta chains from one sample, sequenced in a study of shared T cell receptors in the human thymus. TCRdb keeps only in-frame clones here, not all; method: immunoSEQ multiplex PCR. This table holds about 380,000 clones, 85% to 95% found once. The sequenced sample was thymocytes. The receptors were gathered from a human donor. Each CDR3 is given with its conserved first and last residue. Each record gives: D gene, V gene, clone size, J gene, CDR3 DNA, CDR3 protein. D genes are given only for firm matches. Where a row states a size, it is once, few, many or the class of an expanded clone; other rows omit it.

d_gene: TRBD1
v_gene: TRBV7-3
abundance: NA
j_gene: TRBJ2-1
CDR3nt: TGTGCCAGCAGTCCAAGGACAGGGGGACACCGTCCTCTATACAATGAGCAGTTCTTC
CDR3aa: CASSPRTGGHRPLYNEQFF

d_gene: TRBD2
v_gene: TRBV9
abundance: NA
j_gene: TRBJ2-1
CDR3nt: TGTGCCAGCAGCTCGTTGACTAGCGGGAGCCACAATGAGCAGTTCTTC
CDR3aa: CASSSLTSGSHNEQFF

d_gene: NA
v_gene: TRBV7-9
abundance: NA
j_gene: TRBJ1-2
CDR3nt: TGTGCCAGCAGCTTTGACGGATACTACACCTTC
CDR3aa: CASSFDGYYTF

d_gene: NA
v_gene: TRBV6-5
abundance: NA
j_gene: TRBJ2-7
CDR3nt: TGTGCCAGCAGTTACAGCCTTACCTACGAGCAGTACTTC
CDR3aa: CASSYSLTYEQYF

d_gene: TRBD1
v_gene: TRBV25-1
abundance: once
j_gene: TRBJ2-7
CDR3nt: TGTGCCAGCAGTTCAACCAGACAGGGCTACGAGCAGTACTTC
CDR3aa: CASSSTRQGYEQYF

d_gene: NA
v_gene: TRBV5-1
abundance: NA
j_gene: TRBJ1-2
CDR3nt: TGCGCCAGCAGCTTGAACAGTCCGCTCTATGGCTACACCTTC
CDR3aa: CASSLNSPLYGYTF

d_gene: NA
v_gene: TRBV4-1
abundance: NA
j_gene: TRBJ2-7
CDR3nt: TGCGCCAGCAGCCAAGTCGGGGATTACGAGCAGTACTTC
CDR3aa: CASSQVGDYEQYF

d_gene: TRBD2
v_gene: TRBV15
abundance: NA
j_gene: TRBJ2-3
CDR3nt: TGTGCCACCAGCAGAGGGGACGCTAGCGGGACGGGCCAAGCAGAGGCAGATACGCAGTATTTT
CDR3aa: CATSRGDASGTGQAEADTQYF

d_gene: NA
v_gene: TRBV7-2
abundance: NA
j_gene: TRBJ1-1
CDR3nt: TGTGCCAGCAGCTTATCAGACCGGTCGGCTTTCTTT
CDR3aa: CASSLSDRSAFF

d_gene: TRBD2
v_gene: TRBV14
abundance: NA
j_gene: TRBJ2-1
CDR3nt: TGTGCCAGCGGCTGGACTAGCGGGAGGAGTGAGCAGTTCTTC
CDR3aa: CASGWTSGRSEQFF

d_gene: NA
v_gene: TRBV28
abundance: few
j_gene: TRBJ1-2
CDR3nt: TGTGCCAGCAGTTTGGTGACAGCCTATGGCTACACCTTC
CDR3aa: CASSLVTAYGYTF

d_gene: NA
v_gene: TRBV10-3
abundance: NA
j_gene: TRBJ2-5
CDR3nt: TGTGCCATCCGGGCCGGAACACAAGAGACCCAGTACTTC
CDR3aa: CAIRAGTQETQYF

d_gene: NA
v_gene: TRBV7-8
abundance: once
j_gene: TRBJ1-5
CDR3nt: TGTGCCAGCAGCTTAGTGAAGTGCGTCGCTAATCAGCCCCAGCATTTT
CDR3aa: CASSLVKCVANQPQHF

d_gene: NA
v_gene: TRBV27
abundance: NA
j_gene: TRBJ2-3
CDR3nt: TGTGCCAGCAGCTTTACCGGGACTCTCCCCGATACGCAGTATTTT
CDR3aa: CASSFTGTLPDTQYF

d_gene: NA
v_gene: TRBV27
abundance: NA
j_gene: TRBJ2-1
CDR3nt: TGTGCCAGCAGAATTAGCTTAGGGAGGTCCCGCGAGCAGTTCTTC
CDR3aa: CASRISLGRSREQFF

d_gene: NA
v_gene: TRBV5-4
abundance: NA
j_gene: TRBJ2-3
CDR3nt: TGTGCCAGCAGTAGGAAGCCGACAGATACGCAGTATTTT
CDR3aa: CASSRKPTDTQYF

d_gene: TRBD2
v_gene: TRBV11-2
abundance: NA
j_gene: TRBJ2-7
CDR3nt: TGTGCCAGCAGCGGGCGACTAGCGGGAGCCCACGAGCAGTACTTC
CDR3aa: CASSGRLAGAHEQYF

d_gene: TRBD1
v_gene: TRBV18
abundance: NA
j_gene: TRBJ2-6
CDR3nt: TGTGCCAGCTCACTCCCAAGGACAGGGGCCCCCATCTCTGGGGCCAACGTCCTGACTTTC
CDR3aa: CASSLPRTGAPISGANVLTF

d_gene: TRBD1
v_gene: TRBV28
abundance: NA
j_gene: TRBJ1-2
CDR3nt: TGTGCCAGCAGTTTTTTGGGACAGAACTATGGCTACACCTTC
CDR3aa: CASSFLGQNYGYTF

d_gene: NA
v_gene: TRBV11-2
abundance: NA
j_gene: TRBJ1-2
CDR3nt: TGTGCCAGCAGCTTAGGGGATTCCTATGGCTACACCTTC
CDR3aa: CASSLGDSYGYTF

d_gene: TRBD2
v_gene: TRBV19
abundance: NA
j_gene: TRBJ2-7
CDR3nt: TGTGCCAGTAGTATTTGGGGCCCACTGTCTAGCGGCTACGAGCAGTACTTC
CDR3aa: CASSIWGPLSSGYEQYF

d_gene: NA
v_gene: TRBV29-1
abundance: NA
j_gene: TRBJ2-7
CDR3nt: TGCAGCGTTGGCGGGCGGAGCGAGCAGTACTTC
CDR3aa: CSVGGRSEQYF

d_gene: TRBD1
v_gene: TRBV5-4
abundance: NA
j_gene: TRBJ2-3
CDR3nt: TGTGCCAGCAGCCAACACGGGGACAGGGGCCTTAGCACAGATACGCAGTATTTT
CDR3aa: CASSQHGDRGLSTDTQYF

d_gene: TRBD1
v_gene: TRBV6-1
abundance: NA
j_gene: TRBJ1-5
CDR3nt: TGTGCCAGCAGTGAAGGTTTTATGGGACAGGGTGGGCAGCCCCAGCATTTT
CDR3aa: CASSEGFMGQGGQPQHF

d_gene: TRBD2
v_gene: TRBV4-3
abundance: NA
j_gene: TRBJ2-1
CDR3nt: TGCGCCAGCAGCCAAGGCTTTAGTCGGGAGGACGTTTCCTACAATGAGCAGTTCTTC
CDR3aa: CASSQGFSREDVSYNEQFF

d_gene: NA
v_gene: TRBV4-3
abundance: NA
j_gene: TRBJ2-1
CDR3nt: TGCGCCAGCAGCCAAGCAGGAGGTCCCTACAATGAGCAGTTCTTC
CDR3aa: CASSQAGGPYNEQFF

d_gene: NA
v_gene: TRBV9
abundance: NA
j_gene: TRBJ2-4
CDR3nt: TGTGCCAGCAGCGTAGGTGGGGGAGCCAAAAACATTCAGTACTTC
CDR3aa: CASSVGGGAKNIQYF

d_gene: TRBD1
v_gene: TRBV28
abundance: NA
j_gene: TRBJ2-5
CDR3nt: TGTGCCAGCATATACGGGGTACGAGGGACAGGGAAAGAGACCCAGTACTTC
CDR3aa: CASIYGVRGTGKETQYF

d_gene: NA
v_gene: TRBV28
abundance: NA
j_gene: TRBJ2-3
CDR3nt: TGTGCCAGCAGTTTACCCGCTGGGGGAGATACGCAGTATTTT
CDR3aa: CASSLPAGGDTQYF

d_gene: TRBD2
v_gene: TRBV10-3
abundance: NA
j_gene: TRBJ2-5
CDR3nt: TGTGCCATCAGTGGAGGGGAGCGGGAGGGCCTGGAGACCCAGTACTTC
CDR3aa: CAISGGEREGLETQYF

d_gene: NA
v_gene: TRBV14
abundance: NA
j_gene: TRBJ2-6
CDR3nt: TGTGCCAGCAGCCCATTCCCCCGGTTGGGGGCCAACGTCCTGACTTTC
CDR3aa: CASSPFPRLGANVLTF

d_gene: NA
v_gene: TRBV7-6
abundance: NA
j_gene: TRBJ2-1
CDR3nt: TGTGCCAGCAGCTTGGCTAGCAGACCTTACAATGAGCAGTTCTTC
CDR3aa: CASSLASRPYNEQFF

d_gene: NA
v_gene: TRBV11-2
abundance: NA
j_gene: TRBJ1-3
CDR3nt: TGTGCCAGCAGCTTAAGGGGAGGGTACGGAAACACCATATATTTT
CDR3aa: CASSLRGGYGNTIYF

d_gene: NA
v_gene: TRBV7-8
abundance: NA
j_gene: TRBJ1-5
CDR3nt: TGTGCCAGCAGCGACGGCAGGCAGCCCCAGCATTTT
CDR3aa: CASSDGRQPQHF

d_gene: NA
v_gene: TRBV27
abundance: once
j_gene: TRBJ2-3
CDR3nt: TGTGCCAGCAGTTCGTACCTGGAGCGGAGGGCTGGCACAGATACGCAGTATTTT
CDR3aa: CASSSYLERRAGTDTQYF

d_gene: TRBD2
v_gene: TRBV6-5
abundance: NA
j_gene: TRBJ2-1
CDR3nt: TGTGCCAGCAGTTACACTAGCGGGCCCTACAATGAGCAGTTCTTC
CDR3aa: CASSYTSGPYNEQFF

d_gene: NA
v_gene: TRBV11-2
abundance: NA
j_gene: TRBJ2-3
CDR3nt: TGTGCCAGTACACAAGGGGGGTGGAGAGATACGCAGTATTTT
CDR3aa: CASTQGGWRDTQYF

d_gene: NA
v_gene: TRBV12-2
abundance: NA
j_gene: TRBJ2-3
CDR3nt: TGTGCAAGTCGCTTAGCGGGAGGCACAGATACGCAGTATTTT
CDR3aa: CASRLAGGTDTQYF

d_gene: TRBD1
v_gene: TRBV5-4
abundance: NA
j_gene: TRBJ2-7
CDR3nt: TGTGCCAGCAGCTTAGGACAGGGGGAGGAATCCTACGAGCAGTACTTC
CDR3aa: CASSLGQGEESYEQYF

d_gene: NA
v_gene: TRBV4-1
abundance: NA
j_gene: TRBJ2-1
CDR3nt: TGCGCCAGCAGCCAAGGACTAGTCCTCAATGAGCAGTTCTTC
CDR3aa: CASSQGLVLNEQFF

d_gene: NA
v_gene: TRBV5-5
abundance: NA
j_gene: TRBJ1-5
CDR3nt: TGTGCCAGCAGCTTGGGCGGGGGCGGTCAGCCCCAGCATTTT
CDR3aa: CASSLGGGGQPQHF

d_gene: NA
v_gene: TRBV7-2
abundance: NA
j_gene: TRBJ2-1
CDR3nt: TGTGCCAGCAGCCGGCAGGAGAGAGGTGGTGATGAGCAGTTCTTC
CDR3aa: CASSRQERGGDEQFF

d_gene: NA
v_gene: TRBV5-1
abundance: NA
j_gene: TRBJ2-5
CDR3nt: TGCGCCAGCAGCTTGGGGGCCCGAAGGGCGCCAGGTCAAGAGACCCAGTACTTC
CDR3aa: CASSLGARRAPGQETQYF

d_gene: TRBD2
v_gene: TRBV5-1
abundance: NA
j_gene: TRBJ2-7
CDR3nt: TGCGCCAGCAGCTTGGGGTCTTTAGCGGGAGTAGCCTACGAGCAGTACTTC
CDR3aa: CASSLGSLAGVAYEQYF

d_gene: TRBD1
v_gene: TRBV27
abundance: NA
j_gene: TRBJ2-7
CDR3nt: TGTGCCAGCAGTACATACAGGGGAGCACTATACGAGCAGTACTTC
CDR3aa: CASSTYRGALYEQYF

d_gene: TRBD1
v_gene: TRBV28
abundance: NA
j_gene: TRBJ1-1
CDR3nt: TGTGCCAGCAGTTTACTCGGACAGGGGGCGAGGAACACTGAAGCTTTCTTT
CDR3aa: CASSLLGQGARNTEAFF